Described below is a single TCR beta chain sequence and its context. The sample's time point: peripheral blood 6 weeks after treatment start. These data belong to a study of PD-L1 blockade in urothelial cancer. On the study more broadly: Analyses used blood from 3 weeks (second dose) and 6 weeks after treatment start.

After removal of 2 bases from V and 3 bases from J, the junction contained 9 bases not matched to a gene. CDR1 is SGHVS and CDR2 is FNYEAQ in the germline V gene. The CDR3 spans 16 residues. The assay was immunoSEQ multiplex PCR, and TCRdb's table has in-frame clones only and misses some. The sample has 75,000 to 100,000 clones; around 78% are singletons. The TCR was taken from a man between 65 and 80 years old with urothelial cancer. This sample comprised PBMCs, obtained around atezolizumab (anti-PD-L1) treatment. This chain joins TRBV7-6 and TRBJ2-7; TRBD2 matches 8 bases. CDR3 nucleotide sequence: TGTGCCAGCAGCTTATCCTCAAGCGGGGGCCTCTACGAGCAGTACTTC. Translation: CASSLSSSGGLYEQYF.